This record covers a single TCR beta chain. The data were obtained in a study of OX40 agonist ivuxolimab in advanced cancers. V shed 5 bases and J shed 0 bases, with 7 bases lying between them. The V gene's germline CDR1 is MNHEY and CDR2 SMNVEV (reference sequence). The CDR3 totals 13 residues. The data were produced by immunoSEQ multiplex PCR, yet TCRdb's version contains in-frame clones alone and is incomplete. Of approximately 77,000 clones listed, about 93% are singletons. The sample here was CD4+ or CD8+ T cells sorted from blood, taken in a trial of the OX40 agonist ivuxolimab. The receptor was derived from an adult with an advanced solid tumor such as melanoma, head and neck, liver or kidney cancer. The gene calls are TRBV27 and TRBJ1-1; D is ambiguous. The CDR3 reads CASSPQLNTEAFF. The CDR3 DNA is TGTGCCAGCAGTCCACAGCTGAACACTGAAGCTTTCTTT.